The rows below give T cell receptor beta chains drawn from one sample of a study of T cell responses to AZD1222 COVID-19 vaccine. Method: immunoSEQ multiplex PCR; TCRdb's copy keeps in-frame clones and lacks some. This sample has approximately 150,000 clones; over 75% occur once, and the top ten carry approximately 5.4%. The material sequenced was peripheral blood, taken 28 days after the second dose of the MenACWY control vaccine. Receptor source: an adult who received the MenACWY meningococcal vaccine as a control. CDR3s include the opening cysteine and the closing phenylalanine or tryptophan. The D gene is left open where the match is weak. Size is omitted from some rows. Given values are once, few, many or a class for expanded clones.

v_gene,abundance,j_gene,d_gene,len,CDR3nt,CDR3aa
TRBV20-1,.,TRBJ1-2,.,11,TGCAGTGCCCAGGAGGGCTATGGCTACACCTTC,CSAQEGYGYTF
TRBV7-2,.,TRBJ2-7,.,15,TGTGCCAGCAGCTTAGGCCCAGGAAGCTCCTACGAGCAGTACTTC,CASSLGPGSSYEQYF
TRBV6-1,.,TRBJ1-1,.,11,TGTGCCGGAGGATGGAACACTGAAGCTTTCTTT,CAGGWNTEAFF
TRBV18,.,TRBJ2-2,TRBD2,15,TGTGCCAGCTCGGGACTAGCGGGTCACACCGGGGAGCTGTTTTTT,CASSGLAGHTGELFF
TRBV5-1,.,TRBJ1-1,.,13,TGCGCCAGCAGTTCAGGACACGGTGATGAAGCTTTCTTT,CASSSGHGDEAFF
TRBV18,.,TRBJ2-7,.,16,TGTGCCAGCTCACCAGGAGTAGGCAGGGGCTCCTACGAGCAGTACTTC,CASSPGVGRGSYEQYF
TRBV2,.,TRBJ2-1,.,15,TGTGCCAGCAGTTTGACCCCGGCAGCATACAATGAGCAGTTCTTC,CASSLTPAAYNEQFF
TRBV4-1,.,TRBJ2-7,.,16,TGCGCCAGCAGCCACCAGCTGGGGGACACTTCCTACGAGCAGTACTTC,CASSHQLGDTSYEQYF
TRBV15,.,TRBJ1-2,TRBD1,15,TGTGCCACCAGCAGAGGCCGGGACAGGTTGGATGGCTACACCTTC,CATSRGRDRLDGYTF
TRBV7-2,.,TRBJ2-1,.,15,TGTGCCAGCAGCCCAGAGCGTGTGGTATACAATGAGCAGTTCTTC,CASSPERVVYNEQFF
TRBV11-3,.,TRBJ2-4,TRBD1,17,TGTGCCAGCAGCTCACAGGGGGCAACTAGCGCCAAAAACATTCAGTACTTC,CASSSQGATSAKNIQYF
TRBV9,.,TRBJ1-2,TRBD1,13,TGTGCCAGCAGGGACAGGGGTGGGTATGGCTACACCTTC,CASRDRGGYGYTF
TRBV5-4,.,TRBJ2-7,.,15,TGTGCCAGCAGCTTGGGGGACGGGAGCTCCTACGAGCAGTACTTC,CASSLGDGSSYEQYF
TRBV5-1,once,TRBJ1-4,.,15,TGCGCCAGCAGCCTGCAGGGCTCCGGGGGTGAAAAACTGTTTTTT,CASSLQGSGGEKLFF
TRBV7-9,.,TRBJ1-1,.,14,TGTGCCAGCAGCTTACTACGGGTGAACACTGAAGCTTTCTTT,CASSLLRVNTEAFF
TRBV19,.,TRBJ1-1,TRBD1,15,TGTGCCAGTAGATACACAGGGGGCGCGTACACTGAAGCTTTCTTT,CASRYTGGAYTEAFF
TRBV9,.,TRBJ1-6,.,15,TGTGCCAGCAGCACTCTGCCAGGGTACAATTCACCCCTCCACTTT,CASSTLPGYNSPLHF
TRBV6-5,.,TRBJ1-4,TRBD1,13,TGTGCCAGCAACCCAGGGGGGAATGAAAAACTGTTTTTT,CASNPGGNEKLFF
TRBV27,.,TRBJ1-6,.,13,TGTGCCAGCAACCCAGGGCATAATTCACCCCTCCACTTT,CASNPGHNSPLHF
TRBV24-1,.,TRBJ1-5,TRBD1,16,TGTGCCACCAGTGACTCCCGACAGGGGGGGAATCAGCCCCAGCATTTT,CATSDSRQGGNQPQHF
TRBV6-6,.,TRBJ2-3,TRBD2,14,TGTGCCACCCTGACTAGCGGGAGGGGAGATACGCAGTATTTT,CATLTSGRGDTQYF
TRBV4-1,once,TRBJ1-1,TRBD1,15,TGCGCCAGCAGCTTAGGACAGGGCATTTATGCTGAAGCTTTCTTT,CASSLGQGIYAEAFF
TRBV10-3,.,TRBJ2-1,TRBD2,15,TGTGCCATCAGGGGGGCTAGCGGGACGTACAATGAGCAGTTCTTC,CAIRGASGTYNEQFF
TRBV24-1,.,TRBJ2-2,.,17,TGTGCCACCAGTGATCTCCGTCCTCACGGGAACACCGGGGAGCTGTTTTTT,CATSDLRPHGNTGELFF
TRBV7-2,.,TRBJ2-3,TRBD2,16,TGTGCCAGCAGCCCCGGACTAGCGGGAGACGTAGATACGCAGTATTTT,CASSPGLAGDVDTQYF
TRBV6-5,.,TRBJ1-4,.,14,TGTGCCAGCAGTTTTCTCCTAAGTCGGGAAAAACTGTTTTTT,CASSFLLSREKLFF
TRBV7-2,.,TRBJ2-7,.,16,TGTGCCAGCAGCTTAGTGTTCTGGCAGGGGTCCTACGAGCAGTACTTC,CASSLVFWQGSYEQYF
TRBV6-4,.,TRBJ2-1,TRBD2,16,TGTGCCAGCAGTGACCGTCCTAGCGGTACCTACAATGAGCAGTTCTTC,CASSDRPSGTYNEQFF
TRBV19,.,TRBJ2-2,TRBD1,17,TGTGCCAGTAGTATCTCCCGGACAGGGGGCCCCACCGGGGAGCTGTTTTTT,CASSISRTGGPTGELFF
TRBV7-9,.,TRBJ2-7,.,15,TGTGCCAGCAGCTTAGGGGCAGGGGGAGGGTACGAGCAGTACTTC,CASSLGAGGGYEQYF
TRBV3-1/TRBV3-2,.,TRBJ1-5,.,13,TGTGCCAGCAGCGAAGGGGGGAGTCAGCCCCAGCATTTT,CASSEGGSQPQHF
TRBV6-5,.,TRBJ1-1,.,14,TGTGCCAGCAGTTACGACAAGGAGAGAACTGAAGCTTTCTTT,CASSYDKERTEAFF
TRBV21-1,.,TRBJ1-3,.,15,TGTGCCAGCAGCAAATTAGGAGGGGGCGGAAACACCATATATTTT,CASSKLGGGGNTIYF
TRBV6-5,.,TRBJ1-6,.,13,TGTGCCAGCAGTTCAGCAGGGAATTCACCCCTCCACTTT,CASSSAGNSPLHF
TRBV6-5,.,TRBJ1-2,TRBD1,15,TGTGCCAGCAGTTACGGGATACAGGGGAGCTATGGCTACACCTTC,CASSYGIQGSYGYTF
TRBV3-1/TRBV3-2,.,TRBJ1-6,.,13,TGTGCCAGCAGCCAAGCCAGGGCCTCACCCCTCCACTTT,CASSQARASPLHF
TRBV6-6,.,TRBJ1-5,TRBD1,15,TGTGCCAGCAGTTACCTCGGACAGGGCAATCAGCCCCAGCATTTT,CASSYLGQGNQPQHF
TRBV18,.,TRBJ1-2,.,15,TGTGCCAGCTCGCTCCTCCCCGGGACCGAGTATGGCTACACCTTC,CASSLLPGTEYGYTF
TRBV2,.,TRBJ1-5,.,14,TGTGCCAGCAGTCCAGGAGAAGAAAATCAGCCCCAGCATTTT,CASSPGEENQPQHF
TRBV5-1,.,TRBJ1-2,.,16,TGCGCCAGCAGCGGAAGGGCCCAGGGACGCAACTATGGCTACACCTTC,CASSGRAQGRNYGYTF
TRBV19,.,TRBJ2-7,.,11,TGTGCCAGTAGTAAGGGACCCGAGCAGTACTTC,CASSKGPEQYF
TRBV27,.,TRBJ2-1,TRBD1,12,TGTGCCAGCAGTAGACCCAGGGGGGAGCAGTTCTTC,CASSRPRGEQFF
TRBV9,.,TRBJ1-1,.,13,TGTGCCAGCAGCCCTACCCTGAACACTGAAGCTTTCTTT,CASSPTLNTEAFF
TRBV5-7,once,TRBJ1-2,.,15,TGTGCCAGCAGCTTAAGGGGGGCGACTAACTATGGCTACACCTTC,CASSLRGATNYGYTF
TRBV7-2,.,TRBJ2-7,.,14,TGTGCCAGCAGCTTAGCGGACAGACCCTACGAGCAGTACTTC,CASSLADRPYEQYF
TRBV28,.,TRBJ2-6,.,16,TGTGCCAGCAGTTTACAGGGGTCGACTGGGGCCAACGTCCTGACTTTC,CASSLQGSTGANVLTF
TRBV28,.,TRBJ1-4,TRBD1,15,TGTGCCGGCCGACAGGGAGGTTCAACTAATGAAAAACTGTTTTTT,CAGRQGGSTNEKLFF